Listed here are 11 T cell receptor beta chains from one sample, sequenced in a study of blood T cells in healthy people across ages. With a J-beta primer mix and a sample-barcoded 5' primer, a second PCR ran about 7 to 12 cycles. From the 5' RACE reads, TCRdb called clonotypes with MiXCR, one entry per CDR3 protein. The data show 1.5 million to 2 million distinct CDR3 sequences, with roughly 32% seen just once and about 11% held by the top ten. The sample comprised blood. These receptors were obtained from a woman in her 30s in good health.

V and J are TRBV7-8 and TRBJ1-1; TRBD1 matches at 7 bases. V gave up 5 bases and J gave up 0 bases; unmatched junction bases: 24. Germline lookup yields CDR1 SGHVS and CDR2 FQNEAQ. The CDR3 loop spans 21 amino acids. This chain's CDR3 is CASSAPPGGGLIGLMNTEAFF. CDR3 DNA sequence: TGTGCCAGCAGCGCGCCCCCAGGGGGAGGATTGATTGGTCTAATGAACACTGAAGCTTTCTTT.

The chain has TRBV11-2 and TRBJ2-1; possible D gene TRBD1, 5 bases. Trimming left V 2 bases short and J 8 bases short, with 16 bases between. The germline V gene has CDR1 SGHAT and CDR2 FQNNGV. The CDR3 is made up of 15 amino acids. CDR3 sequence: CASSLQDMTVYEQFF. Written as DNA, the CDR3 is TGTGCCAGCAGCTTACAGGACATGACTGTCTATGAGCAGTTCTTC. The variable domain in full, completed from reference TRBV11-2 and TRBJ2-1, reads EAGVAQSPRYKIIEKRQSVAFWCNPISGHATLYWYQQILGQGPKLLIQFQNNGVVDDSQLPKDRFSAERLKGVDSTLKIQPAKLEDSAVYLCASSLQDMTVYEQFFGPGTRLTVL.

This clonotype was counted at least ten times. The chain recombines TRBV7-9 with TRBJ2-3; the match to TRBD1 covers 9 bases. CDR1 SEHNR and CDR2 FQNEAQ come from the germline V gene (reference sequence). The CDR3 is 15 amino acids. V was pared by 5 bases and J by 3 bases, with 6 bases of the junction left unmatched. The CDR3 nucleotides read TGTGCCAGCAGCCTCTACAGGGGGCGAACAGATACGCAGTATTTT. Translating it yields CASSLYRGRTDTQYF. Based on the CDR3 plus reference TRBV7-9 and TRBJ2-3, the full variable domain is DTGVSQNPRHKITKRGQNVTFRCDPISEHNRLYWYRQTLGQGPEFLTYFQNEAQLEKSRLLSDRFSAERPKGSFSTLEIQRTEQGDSAMYLCASSLYRGRTDTQYFGPGTRLTVL.

The rearrangement links TRBV9 to TRBJ2-3; a possible D gene is TRBD2 (5 bases). Between the trimmed V and J ends, which lost 2 bases and 3 bases, there was a span of 13 bases. Germline CDR1 is SGDLS and CDR2 is YYNGEE. CDR3 size: 15 residues. The chain's CDR3 is CASSVFGGMTDTQYF. In nucleotides, the CDR3 is TGTGCCAGCAGCGTTTTCGGAGGAATGACAGATACGCAGTATTTT.

The chain carries TRBV7-9 and TRBJ1-2; 8 bases match TRBD1. CDR1 is SEHNR and CDR2 is FQNEAQ in the germline V gene (reference sequence). The CDR3 runs 13 residues. With V trimmed by 7 bases and J by 8 bases, 9 bases remained unmatched. The CDR3 region is CASNPQGAKGYTF. The CDR3 DNA sequence: TGTGCCAGCAACCCCCAGGGGGCAAAGGGCTACACCTTC.

This clonotype was seen only a few times. This sequence joins TRBV2 and TRBJ2-5; either TRBD1 or TRBD2 may supply D (6 bases each). Germline V gene lookup returns CDR1 SNHLY and CDR2 FYNNEI. Trimming pared 9 bases from V and 4 bases from J, leaving 12 bases between. This CDR3 contains 12 residues. The CDR3: CAREGGRETQYF. DNA of the CDR3: TGTGCCAGGGAGGGGGGCCGAGAGACCCAGTACTTC.

The V and J genes are TRBV6-1 and TRBJ2-7, with 10 positions matching TRBD1. The CDR3 has 13 amino acids. Germline lookup yields CDR1 MNHNS and CDR2 SASEGT. V shed 4 bases, J shed 9 bases, and the junction held 6 bases outside the gene matches. The CDR3 DNA follows: TGTGCCAGCAGTGTCGGGACAGGGGTTGGGCAGTACTTC. Encoded protein: CASSVGTGVGQYF.

DNA for the CDR3: TGTGCCAGCAGCGGGGGGGGACAATTCGATGAAGCTTTCTTT. This encodes CASSGGGQFDEAFF. The chain employs TRBV9 and TRBJ1-1; D is perhaps TRBD1 (6 bases). Trimming stripped 3 bases from V and 7 bases from J, with 16 bases between. The CDR3 consists of 14 residues. Germline V gene data show CDR1 as SGDLS and CDR2 as YYNGEE.

The chain is built from TRBV6-1 and TRBJ1-2, with 7 bases identical to TRBD1. The CDR3 covers 12 residues. CDR1 MNHNS and CDR2 SASEGT come from the germline V gene. The ends lost 11 bases at V and 7 bases at J; junction bases unmatched: 10. The CDR3 DNA reads as TGTGCCCGTGGGGACAGATATACTGGCTACACCTTC. Protein sequence: CARGDRYTGYTF.

This clonotype turned up a few times. The chain carries TRBV29-1 and TRBJ2-1, with D possibly being TRBD1 (5 bases). This CDR3 is 14 amino acids long. Deletions cut 6 bases from V and 8 bases from J, with 20 bases between. Germline V CDR1 and CDR2: SQVTM, ANQGSEA. CDR3 bases: TGCAGCGTCGATGGACAAGCTGTTGGCGATGAGCAGTTCTTC. This translates into CSVDGQAVGDEQFF.

This rearrangement joins TRBV6-5 to TRBJ2-1, with TRBD2 matching over 8 bases. V shed 2 bases, J shed 6 bases, and the junction held 9 bases outside the gene matches. The CDR3 has 16 amino acids. Germline values: CDR1 MNHEY, CDR2 SVGAGI. The CDR3 region is CASSYMLAGWGNEQFF. DNA of the CDR3: TGTGCCAGCAGTTACATGTTAGCGGGATGGGGCAATGAGCAGTTCTTC.